The rows below give T cell receptor beta chains drawn from one sample of a study of blood T cell repertoires in COVID-19. Some clones are missing from TCRdb's copy, which holds only in-frame ones; the method was immunoSEQ multiplex PCR. There are 200,000 or so clones in the sample; roughly 82% occur only once, and 13% lies in the top ten. What was sequenced was peripheral blood. Every receptor here comes from a human donor in a cohort sampled during active COVID-19. Both conserved end residues are part of each CDR3. Fields, in order: V gene, J gene, clone size, D gene, CDR3 protein, CDR3 DNA. The D gene is left open where the match is weak. Clone size is stated in some rows and not others, as once, few, many or a class when expanded.

>TRBV18|TRBJ1-2|NA|TRBD1
CASSTGGRGYTF
TGTGCCAGCTCGACAGGGGGCCGAGGCTACACCTTC
>TRBV7-9|TRBJ1-1|NA|TRBD1
CASNKGARTEAFF
TGTGCCAGCAATAAGGGGGCGCGAACTGAAGCTTTCTTT
>TRBV19|TRBJ2-5|once|TRBD1
CASSPSSSGQGQETQYF
TGTGCCAGTAGCCCCTCAAGCTCTGGACAGGGCCAAGAGACCCAGTACTTC
>TRBV7-2|TRBJ2-1|NA|TRBD2
CASSLPGTSGWSSYNEQFF
TGTGCCAGCAGCTTACCTGGGACTAGCGGGTGGAGCTCCTACAATGAGCAGTTCTTC
>TRBV5-1|TRBJ2-5|NA|TRBD1
CASPDRAEETQYF
TGCGCCAGCCCCGACAGGGCCGAAGAGACCCAGTACTTC
>TRBV5-1|TRBJ1-1|NA|NA
CASSLVDRICEAFF
TGCGCCAGCAGCTTGGTTGACAGGATTTGTGAAGCTTTCTTT
>TRBV5-6|TRBJ2-3|NA|TRBD1
CASSFGRGLGTDTQYF
TGTGCCAGCAGCTTCGGCAGGGGGCTTGGCACAGATACGCAGTATTTT
>TRBV19|TRBJ2-7|NA|NA
CASSIVAISYEQYF
TGTGCCAGTAGTATCGTGGCCATTTCCTACGAGCAGTACTTC
>TRBV11-2|TRBJ2-3|NA|TRBD2
CASSFGSGRATDTQYF
TGTGCCAGCAGCTTTGGTAGCGGGAGGGCGACAGATACGCAGTATTTT
>TRBV18|TRBJ2-7|NA|TRBD1
CASSPPGQTYEQYF
TGTGCCAGCTCACCCCCGGGACAGACCTACGAGCAGTACTTC
>TRBV30|TRBJ1-5|NA|NA
CAWSVGTLRHQPQHF
TGTGCCTGGAGTGTGGGCACTCTTAGGCATCAGCCCCAGCATTTT
>TRBV27|TRBJ1-1|NA|NA
CASSFVENTEAFF
TGTGCCAGCAGTTTCGTAGAAAACACTGAAGCTTTCTTT
>TRBV6-1|TRBJ2-7|NA|TRBD2
CASSENPSGSYEQYF
TGTGCCAGCAGTGAAAACCCTAGCGGGTCTTACGAGCAGTACTTC
>TRBV1|TRBJ2-6|many|NA
CTSSRDTSGANVLTF
TGCACCAGCAGCCGGGACACTTCTGGGGCCAACGTCCTGACTTTC
>TRBV18|TRBJ2-2|NA|NA
CASSPQGQSRTGELFF
TGTGCCAGCTCACCCCAAGGACAGAGCCGCACCGGGGAGCTGTTTTTT
>TRBV15|TRBJ2-3|NA|TRBD2
CATSSPSLAGGPTDTQYF
TGTGCCACCAGCTCCCCGTCTCTAGCGGGAGGCCCCACAGATACGCAGTATTTT
>TRBV28|TRBJ2-2|NA|TRBD2
CASTSTAGGQNTGELFF
TGTGCCAGCACCTCCACAGCGGGAGGACAGAACACCGGGGAGCTGTTTTTT
>TRBV28|TRBJ2-3|NA|NA
CASKGGITDTQYF
TGTGCCAGCAAGGGCGGGATTACAGATACGCAGTATTTT
>TRBV24-1|TRBJ2-1|NA|NA
CATGRAGYNEQFF
TGTGCCACTGGCAGGGCTGGGTACAATGAGCAGTTCTTC